The clone carrying this T cell receptor beta chain showed up many times. The antigen remains undetermined. This beta chain is a stray sequence in a library constructed for alpha chains; its clone size is not meaningful. Time point of the sample: sample taken at primary tumor resection. Samples were obtained from approximately 72 donors, all untreated early-stage non-small cell lung cancer patients. No cells were sorted before sequencing. The whole RNA sequenced was extracted from tumor, nontumor lung or frozen PBMC. Each TCR cDNA molecule bore a unique molecular identifier. A single record per CDR3 protein comes from TCRdb applying MiXCR to the 5' RACE reads. There are about 18,000 distinct CDR3 sequences in the sample; roughly 9% occur only once, and about 20% lies in the top ten. This entry is derived from a study of spatial heterogeneity in lung cancer. Germline-derived CDR1 and CDR2 are SGHRS and YFSETQ. The CDR3 is made up of 14 amino acids. V was shortened by 4 bases and J by 2 bases, with 9 bases between the two germline ends.

General observations from the study: The study estimated around 6.3% alpha and over 12% beta chain coverage of tumor T cells. In tumors, expanded intratumoral alpha and beta TCR counts tracked mutation counts.

J is TRBJ1-4 and V is TRBV5-1; weak D call: TRBD1 (6 bases). The source material was lung tumor tissue, sampled at surgery. The receptor comes from a female donor with early-stage non-small cell lung cancer. The CDR3: CASSPTGTNEKLFF. Here the CDR3 DNA reads TGCGCCAGCAGCCCAACAGGGACTAATGAAAAACTGTTTTTT.